This entry lists 19 T cell receptor beta chains sequenced from one sample in a study of CD8 T cells in Susac syndrome. Roughly 0.45 to 1 ug RNA was reverse transcribed with random hexamers. TCRdb used MiXCR to reprocess the immunoSEQ multiplex PCR reads, holding one entry per CDR3 protein. Of approximately 200,000 distinct CDR3 sequences in the sample, around 95% were seen once. Sequencing input: CD4+ T cells from PBMCs. Receptor source: a human donor with multiple sclerosis.

The CDR3 loop is CASSQGTGVYEQYF. The CDR3 nucleotides are TGTGCCAGCAGCCAAGGGACAGGGGTCTACGAGCAGTACTTC. The chain uses TRBV3-1 and TRBJ2-7; TRBD1 matches at 9 bases. J lost 3 bases, V lost 1 base, and 1 base had no gene match. Germline lookup yields CDR1 LGHDT and CDR2 YNNKEL (reference sequence). The CDR3 has 14 amino acids.

In its sample, this clonotype was seen once. The V gene is TRBV11-1, the J gene TRBJ1-1, with 12 bases identical to TRBD1. The CDR3 covers 15 residues. V gave up 7 bases and J gave up 4 bases; unmatched junction bases: 7. CDR1 SGHAT and CDR2 FQDESV come from the germline V gene (reference sequence). The CDR3 loop reads CASTEWDRGLTEAFF. The DNA of the CDR3 is TGTGCCAGCACCGAATGGGACAGGGGGCTCACTGAAGCTTTCTTT. Variable domain in full (rest from reference TRBV11-1 and TRBJ1-1): EAEVAQSPRYKITEKSQAVAFWCDPISGHATLYWYRQILGQGPELLVQFQDESVVDDSQLPKDRFSAERLKGVDSTLKIQPAELGDSAMYLCASTEWDRGLTEAFFGQGTRLTVV.

The V and J genes are TRBV9 and TRBJ2-7, with 8 bases that match TRBD1. This CDR3 has 16 amino acids. Germline values: CDR1 SGDLS, CDR2 YYNGEE. Unmatched junction bases numbered 9, after V lost 2 bases and J lost 2 bases. The CDR3, as DNA: TGTGCCAGCAGCGTTGGTACCGGGACAGGAACCTACGAGCAGTACTTC. It specifies CASSVGTGTGTYEQYF. The entire variable domain, with the rest obtained from reference TRBV9 and TRBJ2-7, is as follows: DSGVTQTPKHLITATGQRVTLRCSPRSGDLSVYWYQQSLDQGLQFLIQYYNGEERAKGNILERFSAQQFPDLHSELNLSSLELGDSALYFCASSVGTGTGTYEQYFGPGTRLTVT.

V and J are TRBV20-1 and TRBJ2-3, with 11 nucleotides matching TRBD2. Germline V gene data show CDR1 as DFQATT and CDR2 as SNEGSKA (reference sequence). CDR3 size: 16 residues. Unmatched junction bases numbered 10, after V lost 4 bases and J lost 4 bases. The CDR3 reads CSAIPPTSGGPDTQYF. The CDR3 nucleotides are TGCAGTGCTATTCCCCCAACTAGCGGGGGCCCAGATACGCAGTATTTT.

The rearrangement links TRBV29-1 to TRBJ2-1; 8 bases match TRBD2. V shed 6 bases, J shed 4 bases, and the junction held 8 bases outside the gene matches. The V gene's germline CDR1 is SQVTM and CDR2 ANQGSEA. This CDR3 has 14 amino acids. The CDR3 here is CSVGERGGYNEQFF. The CDR3, as DNA: TGCAGCGTGGGTGAACGGGGGGGATACAATGAGCAGTTCTTC.

The V and J genes are TRBV6-1 and TRBJ1-1; 8 bases align to TRBD1. The CDR3 is 16 residues long. V shed 6 bases, J shed 4 bases, and the junction held 13 bases outside the gene matches. The germline V gene encodes CDR1 MNHNS and CDR2 SASEGT. The CDR3 is CASRPGQGQLGTEAFF. CDR3 in DNA: TGTGCCAGCAGACCCGGACAGGGCCAATTGGGCACTGAAGCTTTCTTT.

V gene TRBV24-1 combines with J gene TRBJ2-5; 10 bases fit TRBD1. The CDR3 loop spans 15 amino acids. In germline, CDR1 is KGHDR, CDR2 SFDVKD. J was trimmed by 1 base and V by 6 bases; bases with no gene match: 4. CDR3 protein: CATSPGQGFQETQYF. The CDR3 DNA follows: TGTGCCACCAGTCCGGGACAGGGGTTCCAAGAGACCCAGTACTTC.

CDR3 protein: CSADPWYTEAFF. Here the CDR3 DNA reads TGCAGTGCCGACCCATGGTACACTGAAGCTTTCTTT. The chain links TRBV20-1 to TRBJ1-1; D is uncertain. Looked up from germline, CDR1 is DFQATT and CDR2 is SNEGSKA (reference sequence). Trimming pared 6 bases from V and 3 bases from J, leaving 11 bases between. The CDR3 length is 12 residues.

This sequence joins TRBV27 and TRBJ1-4; D possibly corresponds to TRBD1 (5 bases). The V gene lost 6 bases and the J gene lost 8 bases, with 16 bases spanning the gap. This CDR3 comprises 14 residues. The germline V gene has CDR1 MNHEY and CDR2 SMNVEV (reference sequence). DNA for the CDR3: TGTGCCAGCAGGAGAGGGGATTCTGAGGAAAAACTGTTTTTT. Its protein product is CASRRGDSEEKLFF.

The CDR3 here is CAWSAGVYEQFF. The CDR3, as DNA: TGTGCCTGGAGTGCCGGGGTATATGAGCAGTTCTTC. This rearrangement joins TRBV30 to TRBJ2-1, with a tentative D call TRBD2 (5 bases). This CDR3 contains 12 residues. Trimming shortened V by 1 base and J by 8 bases, and 9 bases separated the two germline ends. Germline V CDR1 and CDR2: GTSNPN, SVGIG (reference sequence).

The chain combines TRBV2 with TRBJ1-6; perhaps TRBD1 as D (5 bases). Germline-derived CDR1 and CDR2 are SNHLY and FYNNEI. The CDR3 covers 12 residues. The V end lost 8 bases, the J end lost 9 bases, and 11 bases lay between the germline ends. CDR3 in amino acids: CASGTQISPLHF. The CDR3 DNA reads as TGTGCCAGCGGGACCCAAATTTCACCCCTCCACTTT.

The V gene is TRBV30, the J gene TRBJ2-7; TRBD1 might be the D (6 bases). V lost 3 bases to trimming and J lost 2 bases, with 14 bases between them. Germline CDR1 is GTSNPN and CDR2 is SVGIG (reference sequence). The CDR3 spans 14 residues. The CDR3 DNA sequence: TGTGCCTGGAGGGCTCAGGACAGAACCTACGAGCAGTACTTC. Residues: CAWRAQDRTYEQYF.

J is TRBJ2-5 and V is TRBV27, with 10 bases identical to TRBD1. Per the germline V gene, CDR1 is MNHEY and CDR2 is SMNVEV (reference sequence). CDR3 length: 14 residues. The V gene end was trimmed by 4 bases and the J gene end by 10 bases; junction bases not matched to a gene: 9. CDR3 amino acids: CASSSFRDRGDQYF. In DNA form, the CDR3 reads TGTGCCAGCAGTTCCTTCCGGGACAGGGGAGACCAGTACTTC.

V and J are TRBV29-1 and TRBJ1-3; D is unresolved. The CDR3 loop spans 13 amino acids. The V gene lost 5 bases and the J gene lost 1 base, with 9 bases spanning the gap. The germline V gene encodes CDR1 SQVTM and CDR2 ANQGSEA. CDR3 residues: CSVKVGSGNTIYF. In nucleotides, the CDR3 is TGCAGCGTTAAAGTAGGGTCTGGAAACACCATATATTTT.

The chain combines TRBV15 with TRBJ2-5, with D unresolved. The V end lost 0 bases, the J end lost 2 bases, and 10 bases lay between the germline ends. The CDR3 runs to 15 residues. Germline V gene lookup returns CDR1 LNHNV and CDR2 YYDKDF (reference sequence). CDR3 region: CATSRDVGWQETQYF. The CDR3 DNA is TGTGCCACCAGCAGAGACGTAGGGTGGCAAGAGACCCAGTACTTC.

This chain links TRBV6-1 with TRBJ1-5; D is possibly TRBD1 (6 bases). This CDR3 comprises 15 residues. Trimming stripped 2 bases from V and 5 bases from J, with 13 bases between. Germline V gives CDR1 MNHNS, CDR2 SASEGT. The CDR3 protein is CASSEHTGSYQPQHF. Written as DNA, the CDR3 is TGTGCCAGCAGTGAACATACAGGGAGCTATCAGCCCCAGCATTTT.

The V call is TRBV29-1, the J call TRBJ2-5; D uncertain. Germline CDR1 and CDR2: SQVTM and ANQGSEA. The CDR3 loop spans 13 amino acids. The V and J ends lost 5 bases and 1 base respectively, with 11 bases between them. The DNA of the CDR3 is TGCAGCGTTAGTCCCTTTACCCAAGAGACCCAGTACTTC. Amino acids: CSVSPFTQETQYF.

The chain recombines TRBV6-6 with TRBJ2-3; TRBD2 might be the D (5 bases). The V end was cut by 11 bases, the J end by 2 bases, with 14 bases between. CDR3 length: 13 amino acids. CDR1 and CDR2 from the germline V gene are MNHNY and SVGAGI (reference sequence). The CDR3 nucleotides are TGTGCCGGGAGTTTGTTCCACACAGATACGCAGTATTTT. Translated, it gives CAGSLFHTDTQYF.

The chain has TRBV6-1 and TRBJ2-7, with 11 bases that match TRBD2. V gave up 5 bases and J gave up 7 bases; unmatched junction bases: 13. The CDR3 spans 16 residues. CDR1 is MNHNS, CDR2 SASEGT, per germline. The CDR3 region has the DNA TGTGCCAGCAGTCTTAGCGGGGGGGCACCGCTGGGAGAGCAGTACGTC. Encoded protein: CASSLSGGAPLGEQYV.